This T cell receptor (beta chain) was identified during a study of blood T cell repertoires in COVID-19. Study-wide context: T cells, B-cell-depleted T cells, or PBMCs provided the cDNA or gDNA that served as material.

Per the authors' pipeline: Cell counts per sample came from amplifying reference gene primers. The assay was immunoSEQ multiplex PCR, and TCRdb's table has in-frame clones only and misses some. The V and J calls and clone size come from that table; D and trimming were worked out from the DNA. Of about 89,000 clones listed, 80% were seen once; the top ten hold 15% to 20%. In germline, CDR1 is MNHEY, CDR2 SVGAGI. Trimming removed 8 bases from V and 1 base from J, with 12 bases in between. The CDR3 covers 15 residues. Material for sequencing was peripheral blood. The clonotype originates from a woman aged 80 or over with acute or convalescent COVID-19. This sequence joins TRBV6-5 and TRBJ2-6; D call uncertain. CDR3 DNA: TGTGCCAGCCGTCGAGAGGATTCTGGGGCCAACGTCCTGACTTTC. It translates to CASRREDSGANVLTF.